This T cell receptor beta chain was found in a study of T cells expressing NK-cell markers. The wider study: HCMV serostatus: seven of eight sequenced donors positive, one negative. Study-level results: About 1.0-7.0% of CD8+ T cells in about six donors belonged to dominant NKG2C+ clonotypes.

Following a re-call of the 5' RACE reads, TCRdb has one entry per CDR3 protein and lacks DNA. The listing records just under 150,000 distinct CDR3 sequences. The germline gives CDR1 MDHEN, CDR2 SYDVKM. The CDR3 extends over 14 amino acids. About this clonotype itself: Its antigen is as yet unknown.

The TCR originated in a man aged 18-30 years in good health. Sequencing was carried out using blood T cells: a sorted CD56 or NKG2C T cell subset, CD4+ or CD8+ T cells, or bulk PBMC T cells (not recorded which). The chain combines TRBV28 with TRBJ2-7; TCRdb indicates TRBD1, and absent DNA this call remains unverified. The CDR3 sequence is CASSPGGKLYEQYF. Variable domain in full (rest from reference TRBV28 and TRBJ2-7): DVKVTQSSRYLVKRTGEKVFLECVQDMDHENMFWYRQDPGLGLRLIYFSYDVKMKEKGDIPEGYSVSREKKERFSLILESASTNQTSMYLCASSPGGKLYEQYFGPGTRLTVT.